Below, one TCR beta chain is given with its context. Its antigen remains unidentified. The data were taken from a study of blood T cells in healthy people across ages. This CDR3 region has 15 residues. After removal of 4 bases from V and 5 bases from J, the junction contained 11 bases not matched to a gene. CDR1 and CDR2 from the germline V gene are SGHRS and YFSETQ. Using a J-beta primer mix together with a sample-barcoded 5' primer, a second PCR was run for about 6 to 11 cycles. Each cDNA molecule was tagged by a template-switch adaptor that had 12 random nucleotides. TCRdb analysed the 5' RACE reads with MiXCR anew, one entry per CDR3 protein. The repertoire holds about 2 million distinct CDR3 sequences, with around 48% as singletons. Whole-study findings and limits: Roughly linear age-related decline in beta diversity appeared, significant by age 40.

This receptor was taken from a woman aged 35 to 49 in good health. The rearrangement uses TRBV5-1 and TRBJ2-5, with 7 nucleotides matching TRBD1. The source material was blood. The CDR3 nucleotides are TGCGCCAGCAGCAGAGCCCGGACAGGTTCCGAGACCCAGTACTTC. Translating it yields CASSRARTGSETQYF.